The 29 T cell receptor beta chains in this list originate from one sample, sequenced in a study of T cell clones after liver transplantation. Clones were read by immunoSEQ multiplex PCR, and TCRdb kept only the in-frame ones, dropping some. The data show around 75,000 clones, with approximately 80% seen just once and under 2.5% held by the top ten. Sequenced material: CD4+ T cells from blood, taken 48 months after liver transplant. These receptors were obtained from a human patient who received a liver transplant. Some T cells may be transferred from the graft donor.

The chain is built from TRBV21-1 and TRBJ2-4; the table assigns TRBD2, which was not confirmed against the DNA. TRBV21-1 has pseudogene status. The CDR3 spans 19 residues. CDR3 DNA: TGTGCCAGCAGCAAAGGACTAGCGGGAGGGCCAGCTGCCAAAAACATTCAGTACTTC. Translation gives CASSKGLAGGPAAKNIQYF.

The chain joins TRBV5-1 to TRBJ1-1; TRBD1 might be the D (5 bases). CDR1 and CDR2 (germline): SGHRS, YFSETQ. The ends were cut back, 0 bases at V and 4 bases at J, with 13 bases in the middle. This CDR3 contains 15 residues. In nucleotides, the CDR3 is TGCGCCAGCAGCTTGGTATCGGGGCTGGGCACTGAAGCTTTCTTT. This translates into CASSLVSGLGTEAFF. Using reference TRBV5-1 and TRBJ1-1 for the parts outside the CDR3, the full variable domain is KAGVTQTPRYLIKTRGQQVTLSCSPISGHRSVSWYQQTPGQGLQFLFEYFSETQRNKGNFPGRFSGRQFSNSRSEMNVSTLELGDSALYLCASSLVSGLGTEAFFGQGTRLTVV.

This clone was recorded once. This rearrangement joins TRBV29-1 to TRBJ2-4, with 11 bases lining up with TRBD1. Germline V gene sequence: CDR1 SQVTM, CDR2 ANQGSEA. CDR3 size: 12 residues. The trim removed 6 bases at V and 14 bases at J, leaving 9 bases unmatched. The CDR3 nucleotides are TGCAGCGTCGGGACAGGGGGGCTACCGAAGTACTTC. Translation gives CSVGTGGLPKYF.

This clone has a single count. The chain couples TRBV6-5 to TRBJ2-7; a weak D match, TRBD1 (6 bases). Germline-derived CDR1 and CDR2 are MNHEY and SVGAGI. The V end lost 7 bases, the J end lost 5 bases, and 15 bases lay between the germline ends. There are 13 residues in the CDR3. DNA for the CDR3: TGTGCCAGCATTGGGCGTGGGGGCCACGAGCAGTACTTC. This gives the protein CASIGRGGHEQYF.

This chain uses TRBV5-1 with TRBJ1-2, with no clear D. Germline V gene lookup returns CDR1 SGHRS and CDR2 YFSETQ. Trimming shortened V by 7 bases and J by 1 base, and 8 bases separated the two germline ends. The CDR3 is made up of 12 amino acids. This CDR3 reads CASPKGNYGYTF. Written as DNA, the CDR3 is TGCGCCAGCCCAAAAGGTAACTATGGCTACACCTTC.

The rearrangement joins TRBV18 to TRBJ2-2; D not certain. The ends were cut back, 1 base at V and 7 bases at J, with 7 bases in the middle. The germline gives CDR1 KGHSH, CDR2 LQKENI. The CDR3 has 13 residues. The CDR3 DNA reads TGTGCCAGCTCACCACAGGCGGTCGGGGAGCTGTTTTTT. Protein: CASSPQAVGELFF.

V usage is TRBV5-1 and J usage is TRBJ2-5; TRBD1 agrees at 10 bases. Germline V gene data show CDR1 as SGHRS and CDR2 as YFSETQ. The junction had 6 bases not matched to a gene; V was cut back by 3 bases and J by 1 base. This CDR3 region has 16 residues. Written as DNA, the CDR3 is TGCGCCAGCAGCTACCGGGACAGGGGCGTCCAAGAGACCCAGTACTTC. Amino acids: CASSYRDRGVQETQYF.

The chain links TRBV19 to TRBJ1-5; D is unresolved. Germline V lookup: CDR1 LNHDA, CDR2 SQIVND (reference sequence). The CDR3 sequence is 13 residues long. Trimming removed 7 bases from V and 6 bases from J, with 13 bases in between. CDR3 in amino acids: CASTTIPGQPQHF. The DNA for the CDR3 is TGTGCCAGTACCACGATCCCCGGTCAGCCCCAGCATTTT.

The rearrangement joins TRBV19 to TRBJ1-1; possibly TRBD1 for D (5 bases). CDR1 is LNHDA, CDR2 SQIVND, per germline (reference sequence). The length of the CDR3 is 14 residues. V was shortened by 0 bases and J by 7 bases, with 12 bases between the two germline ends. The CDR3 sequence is CASSIDAAGIEAFF. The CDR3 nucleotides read TGTGCCAGTAGTATAGATGCAGCAGGGATTGAAGCTTTCTTT.

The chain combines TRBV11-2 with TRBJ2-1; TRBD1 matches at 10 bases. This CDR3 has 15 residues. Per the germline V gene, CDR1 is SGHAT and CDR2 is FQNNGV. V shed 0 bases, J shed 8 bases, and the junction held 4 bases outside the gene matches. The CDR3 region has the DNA TGTGCCAGCAGCTTAGAAGGGACAGGGGTCGATGAGCAGTTCTTC. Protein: CASSLEGTGVDEQFF.

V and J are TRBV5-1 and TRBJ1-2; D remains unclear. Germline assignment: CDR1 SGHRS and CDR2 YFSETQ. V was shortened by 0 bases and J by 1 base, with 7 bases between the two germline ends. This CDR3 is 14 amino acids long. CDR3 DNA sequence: TGCGCCAGCAGCTTGGAGGGAGTTAACTATGGCTACACCTTC. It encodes CASSLEGVNYGYTF. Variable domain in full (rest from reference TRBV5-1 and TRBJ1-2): KAGVTQTPRYLIKTRGQQVTLSCSPISGHRSVSWYQQTPGQGLQFLFEYFSETQRNKGNFPGRFSGRQFSNSRSEMNVSTLELGDSALYLCASSLEGVNYGYTFGSGTRLTVV.

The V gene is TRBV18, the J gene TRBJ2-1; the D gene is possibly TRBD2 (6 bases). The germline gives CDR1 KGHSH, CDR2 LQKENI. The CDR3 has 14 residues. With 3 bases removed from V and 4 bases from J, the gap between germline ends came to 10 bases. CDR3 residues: CASSPGEAYNEQFF. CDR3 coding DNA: TGTGCCAGCTCACCGGGGGAGGCTTACAATGAGCAGTTCTTC. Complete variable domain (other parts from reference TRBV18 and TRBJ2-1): NAGVMQNPRHLVRRRGQEARLRCSPMKGHSHVYWYRQLPEEGLKFMVYLQKENIIDESGMPKERFSAEFPKEGPSILRIQQVVRGDSAAYFCASSPGEAYNEQFFGPGTRLTVL.

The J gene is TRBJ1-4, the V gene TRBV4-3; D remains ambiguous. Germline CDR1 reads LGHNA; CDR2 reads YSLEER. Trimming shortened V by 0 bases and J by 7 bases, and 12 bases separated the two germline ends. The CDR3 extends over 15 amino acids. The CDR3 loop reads CASSQDPGGGEKLFF. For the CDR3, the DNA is TGCGCCAGCAGCCAAGATCCAGGAGGAGGTGAAAAACTGTTTTTT.

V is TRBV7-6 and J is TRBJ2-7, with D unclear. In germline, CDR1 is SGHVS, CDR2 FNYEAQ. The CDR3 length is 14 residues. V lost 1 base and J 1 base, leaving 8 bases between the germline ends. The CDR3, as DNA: TGTGCCAGCAGCTTAGAACAGACTTCCTACGAGCAGTACTTC. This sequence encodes CASSLEQTSYEQYF.

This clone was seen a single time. The CDR3 region is CASSNYGTGGRGTEAFF. The DNA of the CDR3 is TGTGCCAGCAGCAACTATGGGACAGGGGGCCGGGGCACTGAAGCTTTCTTT. The gene calls are TRBV11-2 and TRBJ1-1; TRBD1 matches 12 bases. The CDR3 runs 17 residues. Trimming at V came to 5 bases and at J to 4 bases, leaving 11 bases not matched to a gene. Germline V lookup: CDR1 SGHAT, CDR2 FQNNGV. The full variable domain, in which reference TRBV11-2 and TRBJ1-1 provide the parts outside the CDR3, is EAGVAQSPRYKIIEKRQSVAFWCNPISGHATLYWYQQILGQGPKLLIQFQNNGVVDDSQLPKDRFSAERLKGVDSTLKIQPAKLEDSAVYLCASSNYGTGGRGTEAFFGQGTRLTVV.

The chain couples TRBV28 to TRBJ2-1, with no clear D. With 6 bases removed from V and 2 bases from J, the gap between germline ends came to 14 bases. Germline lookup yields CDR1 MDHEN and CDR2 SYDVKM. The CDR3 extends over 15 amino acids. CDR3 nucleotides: TGTGCCAGCAGCCCCTCGGGTGGCCCCTACAATGAGCAGTTCTTC. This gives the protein CASSPSGGPYNEQFF.

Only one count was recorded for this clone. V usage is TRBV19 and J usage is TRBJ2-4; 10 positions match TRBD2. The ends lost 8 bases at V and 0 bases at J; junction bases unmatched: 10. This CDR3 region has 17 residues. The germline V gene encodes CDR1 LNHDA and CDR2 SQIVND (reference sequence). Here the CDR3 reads CASHASGTSVAKNIQYF. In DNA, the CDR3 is TGTGCCAGTCATGCTTCCGGGACTAGCGTAGCCAAAAACATTCAGTACTTC.

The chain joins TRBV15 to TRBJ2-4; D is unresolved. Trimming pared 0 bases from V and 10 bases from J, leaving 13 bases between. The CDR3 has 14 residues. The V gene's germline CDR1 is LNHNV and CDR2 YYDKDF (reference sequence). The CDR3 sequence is CATSREGGSWIQYF. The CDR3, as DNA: TGTGCCACCAGCAGAGAAGGTGGAAGTTGGATTCAGTACTTC.

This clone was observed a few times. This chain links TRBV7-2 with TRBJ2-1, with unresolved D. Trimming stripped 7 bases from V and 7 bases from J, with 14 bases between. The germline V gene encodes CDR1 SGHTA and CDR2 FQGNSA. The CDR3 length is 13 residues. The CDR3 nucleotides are TGTGCCAGCAACCCTCTTTGGGCGAATGAGCAGTTCTTC. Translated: CASNPLWANEQFF.

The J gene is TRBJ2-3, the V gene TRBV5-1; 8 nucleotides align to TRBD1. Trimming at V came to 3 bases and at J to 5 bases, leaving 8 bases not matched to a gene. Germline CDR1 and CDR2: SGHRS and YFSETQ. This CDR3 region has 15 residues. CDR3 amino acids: CASSSGGHPVDTQYF. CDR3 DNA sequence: TGCGCCAGCAGCTCAGGGGGCCATCCCGTAGATACGCAGTATTTT.

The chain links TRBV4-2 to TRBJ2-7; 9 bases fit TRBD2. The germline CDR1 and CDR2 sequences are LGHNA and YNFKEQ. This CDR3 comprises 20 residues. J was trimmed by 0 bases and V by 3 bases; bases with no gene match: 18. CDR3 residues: CASSHRGGSGSWESSYEQYF. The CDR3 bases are TGTGCCAGCAGCCACCGGGGGGGTAGCGGGAGTTGGGAGAGCTCCTACGAGCAGTACTTC.

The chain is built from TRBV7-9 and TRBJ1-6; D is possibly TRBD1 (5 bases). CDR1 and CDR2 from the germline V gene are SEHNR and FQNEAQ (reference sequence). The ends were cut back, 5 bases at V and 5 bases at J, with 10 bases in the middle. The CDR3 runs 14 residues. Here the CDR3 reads CASSADSHNSPLHF. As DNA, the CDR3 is TGTGCCAGCAGCGCAGACAGCCATAATTCACCCCTCCACTTT. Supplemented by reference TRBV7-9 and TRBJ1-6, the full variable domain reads DTGVSQNPRHKITKRGQNVTFRCDPISEHNRLYWYRQTLGQGPEFLTYFQNEAQLEKSRLLSDRFSAERPKGSFSTLEIQRTEQGDSAMYLCASSADSHNSPLHFGNGTRLTVT.

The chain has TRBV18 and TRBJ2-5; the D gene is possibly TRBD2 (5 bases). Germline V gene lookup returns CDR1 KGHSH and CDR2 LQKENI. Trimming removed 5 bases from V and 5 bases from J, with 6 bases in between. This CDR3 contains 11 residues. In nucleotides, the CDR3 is TGTGCCAGCTCAGGGAGCGAGACCCAGTACTTC. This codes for CASSGSETQYF.

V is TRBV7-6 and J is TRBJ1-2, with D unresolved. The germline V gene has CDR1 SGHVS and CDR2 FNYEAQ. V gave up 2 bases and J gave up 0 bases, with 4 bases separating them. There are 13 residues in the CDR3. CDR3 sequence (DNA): TGTGCCAGCAGCTTATCGACTAACTATGGCTACACCTTC. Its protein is CASSLSTNYGYTF.

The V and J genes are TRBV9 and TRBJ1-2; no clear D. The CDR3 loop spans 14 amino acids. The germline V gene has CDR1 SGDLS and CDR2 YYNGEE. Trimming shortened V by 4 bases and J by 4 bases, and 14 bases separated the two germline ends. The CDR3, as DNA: TGTGCCAGCAGCCCCGAGCAGGAAGGCTATGGCTACACCTTC. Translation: CASSPEQEGYGYTF.

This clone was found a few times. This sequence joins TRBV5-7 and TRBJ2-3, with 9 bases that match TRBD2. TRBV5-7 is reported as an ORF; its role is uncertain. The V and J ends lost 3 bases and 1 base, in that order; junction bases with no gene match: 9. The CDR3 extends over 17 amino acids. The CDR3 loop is CASSSAKRGDCTDTQYF. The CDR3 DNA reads TGTGCCAGCAGCTCGGCCAAGCGGGGGGATTGCACAGATACGCAGTATTTT.

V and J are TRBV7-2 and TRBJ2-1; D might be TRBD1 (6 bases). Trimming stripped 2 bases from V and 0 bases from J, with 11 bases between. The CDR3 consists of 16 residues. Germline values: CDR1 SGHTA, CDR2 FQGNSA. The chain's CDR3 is CASSLRGTSSYNEQFF. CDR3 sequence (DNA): TGTGCCAGCAGCTTAAGGGGGACAAGCTCCTACAATGAGCAGTTCTTC. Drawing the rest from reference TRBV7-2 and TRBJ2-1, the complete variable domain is GAGVSQSPSNKVTEKGKDVELRCDPISGHTALYWYRQSLGQGLEFLIYFQGNSAPDKSGLPSDRFSAERTGGSVSTLTIQRTQQEDSAVYLCASSLRGTSSYNEQFFGPGTRLTVL.

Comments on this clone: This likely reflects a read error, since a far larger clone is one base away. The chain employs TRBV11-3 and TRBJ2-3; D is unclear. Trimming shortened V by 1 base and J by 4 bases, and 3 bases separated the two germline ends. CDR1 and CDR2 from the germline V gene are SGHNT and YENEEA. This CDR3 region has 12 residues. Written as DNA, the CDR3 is TGTGCCAGCAGCTTAGGGGCAGATACGCAGTATTTT. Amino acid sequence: CASSLGADTQYF.

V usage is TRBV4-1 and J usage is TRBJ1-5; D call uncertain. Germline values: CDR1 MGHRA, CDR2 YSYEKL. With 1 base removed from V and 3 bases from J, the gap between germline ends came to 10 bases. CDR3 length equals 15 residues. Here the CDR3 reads CASSQVTRDNQPQHF. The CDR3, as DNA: TGCGCCAGCAGCCAAGTAACCCGAGACAATCAGCCCCAGCATTTT.